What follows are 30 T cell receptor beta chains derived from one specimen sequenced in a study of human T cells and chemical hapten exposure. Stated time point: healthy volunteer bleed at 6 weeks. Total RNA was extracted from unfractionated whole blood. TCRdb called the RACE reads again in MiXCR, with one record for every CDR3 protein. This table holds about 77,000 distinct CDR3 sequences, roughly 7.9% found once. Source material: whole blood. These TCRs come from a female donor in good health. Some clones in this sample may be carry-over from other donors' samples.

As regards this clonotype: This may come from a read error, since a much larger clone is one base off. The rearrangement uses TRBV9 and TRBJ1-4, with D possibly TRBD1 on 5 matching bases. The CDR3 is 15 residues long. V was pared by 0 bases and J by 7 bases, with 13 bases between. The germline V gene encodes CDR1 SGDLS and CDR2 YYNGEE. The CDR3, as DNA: TGTGCCAGCAGCGTAGCGGGGCGGGACGGTGAAAAACTGTTTTTT. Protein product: CASSVAGRDGEKLFF.

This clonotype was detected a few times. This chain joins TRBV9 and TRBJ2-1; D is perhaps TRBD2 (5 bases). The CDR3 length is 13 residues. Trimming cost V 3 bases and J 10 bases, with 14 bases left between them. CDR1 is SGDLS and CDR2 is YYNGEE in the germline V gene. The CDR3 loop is CASSDSGDIEQFF. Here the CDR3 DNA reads TGTGCCAGCAGCGACAGCGGTGACATCGAGCAGTTCTTC.

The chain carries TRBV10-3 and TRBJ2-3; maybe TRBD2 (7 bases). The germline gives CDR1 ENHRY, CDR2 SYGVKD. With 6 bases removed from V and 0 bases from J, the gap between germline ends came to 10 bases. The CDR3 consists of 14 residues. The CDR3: CAIRGGTSTDTQYF. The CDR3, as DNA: TGTGCCATCAGGGGGGGGACAAGCACAGATACGCAGTATTTT.

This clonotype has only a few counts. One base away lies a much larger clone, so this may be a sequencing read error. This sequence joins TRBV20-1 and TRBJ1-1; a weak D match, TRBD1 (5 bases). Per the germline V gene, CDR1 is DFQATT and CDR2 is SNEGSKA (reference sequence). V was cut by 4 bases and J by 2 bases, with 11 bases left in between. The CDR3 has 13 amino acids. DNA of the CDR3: TGCAGTGCTATTGGGAGGGGTAACACTGAAGCTTTCTTT. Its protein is CSAIGRGNTEAFF.

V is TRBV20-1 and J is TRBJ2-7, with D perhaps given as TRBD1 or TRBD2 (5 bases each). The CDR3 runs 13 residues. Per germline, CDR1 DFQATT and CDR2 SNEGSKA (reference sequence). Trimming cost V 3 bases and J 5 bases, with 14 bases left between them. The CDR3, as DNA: TGCAGTGCTAGTTTCGGGGCTGTAAACGAGCAGTACTTC. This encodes CSASFGAVNEQYF.

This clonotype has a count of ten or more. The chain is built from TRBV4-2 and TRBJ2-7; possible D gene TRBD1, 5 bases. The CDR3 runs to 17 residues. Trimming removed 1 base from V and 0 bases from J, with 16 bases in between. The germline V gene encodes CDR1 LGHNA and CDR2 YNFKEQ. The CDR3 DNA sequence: TGTGCCAGCAGCCAAGTCGGTACAGGCTCGAGCTCCTACGAGCAGTACTTC. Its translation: CASSQVGTGSSSYEQYF.

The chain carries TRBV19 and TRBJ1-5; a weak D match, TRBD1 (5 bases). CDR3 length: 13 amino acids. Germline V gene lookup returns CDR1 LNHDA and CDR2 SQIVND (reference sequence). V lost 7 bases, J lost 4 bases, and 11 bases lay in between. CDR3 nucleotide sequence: TGTGCCAGTAAAGACAAGGGGAATCAGCCCCAGCATTTT. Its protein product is CASKDKGNQPQHF.

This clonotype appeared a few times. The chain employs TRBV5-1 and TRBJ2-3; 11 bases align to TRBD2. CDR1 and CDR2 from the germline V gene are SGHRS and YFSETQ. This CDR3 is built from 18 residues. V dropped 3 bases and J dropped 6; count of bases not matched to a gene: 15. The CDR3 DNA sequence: TGCGCCAGCAGCTGGACCGGGACTAGCGGCTTCTTATTGGATACGCAGTATTTT. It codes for CASSWTGTSGFLLDTQYF.

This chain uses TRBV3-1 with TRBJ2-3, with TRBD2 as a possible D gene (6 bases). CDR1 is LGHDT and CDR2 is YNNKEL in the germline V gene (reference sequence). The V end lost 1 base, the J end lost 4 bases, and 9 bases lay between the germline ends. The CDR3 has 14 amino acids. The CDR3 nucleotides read TGTGCCAGCAGCCAAGCTTCTAGCGCAGATACGCAGTATTTT. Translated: CASSQASSADTQYF.

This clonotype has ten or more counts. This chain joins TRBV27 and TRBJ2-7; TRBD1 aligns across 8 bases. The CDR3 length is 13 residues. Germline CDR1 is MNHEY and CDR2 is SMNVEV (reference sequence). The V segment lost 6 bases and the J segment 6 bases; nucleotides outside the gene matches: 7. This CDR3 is CASSPTGGGEQYF. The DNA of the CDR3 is TGTGCCAGCAGCCCCACAGGGGGTGGCGAGCAGTACTTC.

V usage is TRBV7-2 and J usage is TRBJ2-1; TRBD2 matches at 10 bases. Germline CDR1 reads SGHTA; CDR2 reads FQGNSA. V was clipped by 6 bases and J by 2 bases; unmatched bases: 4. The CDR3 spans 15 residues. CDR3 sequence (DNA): TGTGCCAGCAGTCGAAGCGGGGGGGCCTACAATGAGCAGTTCTTC. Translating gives CASSRSGGAYNEQFF.

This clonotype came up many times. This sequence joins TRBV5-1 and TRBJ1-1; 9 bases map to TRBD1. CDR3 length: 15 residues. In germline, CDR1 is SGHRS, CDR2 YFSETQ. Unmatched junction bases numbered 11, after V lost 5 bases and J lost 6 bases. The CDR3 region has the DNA TGCGCCAGCAGTTTCTCGGGACAGGGAATGTCTGAAGCTTTCTTT. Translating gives CASSFSGQGMSEAFF.

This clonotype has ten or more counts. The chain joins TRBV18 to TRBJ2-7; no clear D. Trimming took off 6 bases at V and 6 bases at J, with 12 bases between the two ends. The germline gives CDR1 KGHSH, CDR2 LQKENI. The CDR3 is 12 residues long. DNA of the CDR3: TGTGCCAGCTCCCTAATGACGGGCGAGCAGTACTTC. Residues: CASSLMTGEQYF.

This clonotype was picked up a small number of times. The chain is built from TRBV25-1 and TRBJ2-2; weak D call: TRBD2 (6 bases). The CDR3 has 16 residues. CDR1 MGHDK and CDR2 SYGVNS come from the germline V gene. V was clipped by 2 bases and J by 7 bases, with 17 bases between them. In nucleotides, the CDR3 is TGTGCCAGCAGTGAAGACGGGACTCCCCTTGGCGGGGAGCTGTTTTTT. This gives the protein CASSEDGTPLGGELFF.

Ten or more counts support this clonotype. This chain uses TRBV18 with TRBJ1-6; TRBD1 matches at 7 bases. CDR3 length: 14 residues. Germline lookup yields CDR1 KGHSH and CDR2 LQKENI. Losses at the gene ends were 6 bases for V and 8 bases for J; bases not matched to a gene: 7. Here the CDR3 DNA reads TGTGCCAGCTCGCCCGGGACAGCCGATTCACCCCTCCACTTT. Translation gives CASSPGTADSPLHF.

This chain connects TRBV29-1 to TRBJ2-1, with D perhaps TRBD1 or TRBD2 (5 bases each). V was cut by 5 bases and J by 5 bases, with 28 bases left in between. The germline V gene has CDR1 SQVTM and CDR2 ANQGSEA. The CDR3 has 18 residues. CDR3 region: CSVTRFGGSLRGHNEQFF. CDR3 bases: TGCAGCGTTACCCGATTTGGTGGCAGCCTTAGGGGACACAATGAGCAGTTCTTC.

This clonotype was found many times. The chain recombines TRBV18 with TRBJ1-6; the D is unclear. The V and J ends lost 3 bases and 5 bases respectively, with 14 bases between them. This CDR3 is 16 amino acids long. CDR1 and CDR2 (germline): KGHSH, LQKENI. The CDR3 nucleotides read TGTGCCAGCTCACCCGGAGGGTCGAGGGATAATTCACCCCTCCACTTT. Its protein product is CASSPGGSRDNSPLHF.

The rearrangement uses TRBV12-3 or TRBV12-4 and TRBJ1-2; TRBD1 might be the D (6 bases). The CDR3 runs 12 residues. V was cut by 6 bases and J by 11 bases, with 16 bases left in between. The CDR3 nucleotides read TGTGCCAGCAGCCCAGGGGTTATGGCTTACACCTTC. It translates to CASSPGVMAYTF.

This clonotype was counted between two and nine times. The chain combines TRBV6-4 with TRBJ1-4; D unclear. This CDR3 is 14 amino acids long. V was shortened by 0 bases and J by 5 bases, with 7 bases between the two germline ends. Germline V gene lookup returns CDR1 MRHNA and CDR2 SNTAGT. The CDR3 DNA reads TGTGCCAGCAGTGACTCGGAACGGAATGAAAAACTGTTTTTT. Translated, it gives CASSDSERNEKLFF.

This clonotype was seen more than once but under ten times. CDR3 sequence reads: CASSQRAGANTGELFF. Written as DNA, the CDR3 is TGCGCCAGCAGCCAGCGGGCCGGAGCGAACACCGGGGAGCTGTTTTTT. The chain combines TRBV4-3 with TRBJ2-2; TRBD2 might be the D (5 bases). The CDR3 totals 16 residues. Germline CDR1 and CDR2: LGHNA and YSLEER. V lost 3 bases and J lost 0, with 11 bases in between.

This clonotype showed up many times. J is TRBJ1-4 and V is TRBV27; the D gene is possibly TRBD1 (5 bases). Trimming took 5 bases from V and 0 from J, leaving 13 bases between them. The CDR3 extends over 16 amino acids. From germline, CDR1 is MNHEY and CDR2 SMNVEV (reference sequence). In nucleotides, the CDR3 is TGTGCCAGCAGTCCTGTTCGACAGTCAACTAATGAAAAACTGTTTTTT. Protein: CASSPVRQSTNEKLFF.

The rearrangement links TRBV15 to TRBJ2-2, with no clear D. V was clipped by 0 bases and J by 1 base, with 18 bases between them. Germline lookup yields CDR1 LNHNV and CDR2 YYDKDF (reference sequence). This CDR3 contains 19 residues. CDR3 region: CATSRDRVGLLLNTGELFF. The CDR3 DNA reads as TGTGCCACCAGCAGAGATCGGGTGGGTCTGTTGCTGAACACCGGGGAGCTGTTTTTT.

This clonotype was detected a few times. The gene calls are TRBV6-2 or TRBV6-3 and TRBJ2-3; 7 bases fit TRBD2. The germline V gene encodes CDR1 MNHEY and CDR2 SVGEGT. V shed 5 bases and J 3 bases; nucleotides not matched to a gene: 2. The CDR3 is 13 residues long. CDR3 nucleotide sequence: TGTGCCAGCAGTGGGGGGGAGACAGATACGCAGTATTTT. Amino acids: CASSGGETDTQYF.

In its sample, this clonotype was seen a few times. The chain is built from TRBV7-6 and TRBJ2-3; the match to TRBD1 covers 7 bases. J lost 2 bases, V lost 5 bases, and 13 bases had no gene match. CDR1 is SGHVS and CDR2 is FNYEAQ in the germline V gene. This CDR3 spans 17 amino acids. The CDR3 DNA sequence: TGTGCCAGCAGCCCACGGACAGGAGGTTTTCACACAGATACGCAGTATTTT. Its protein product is CASSPRTGGFHTDTQYF.

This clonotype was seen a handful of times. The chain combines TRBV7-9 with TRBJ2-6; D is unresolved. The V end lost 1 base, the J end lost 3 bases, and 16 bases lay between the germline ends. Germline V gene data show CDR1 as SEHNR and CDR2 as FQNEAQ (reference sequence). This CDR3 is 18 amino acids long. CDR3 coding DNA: TGTGCCAGCAGCTTAGTTCTGAGTGGGTCCTTTGGGGCCAACGTCCTGACTTTC. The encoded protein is CASSLVLSGSFGANVLTF. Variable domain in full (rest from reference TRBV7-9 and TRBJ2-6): DTGVSQNPRHKITKRGQNVTFRCDPISEHNRLYWYRQTLGQGPEFLTYFQNEAQLEKSRLLSDRFSAERPKGSFSTLEIQRTEQGDSAMYLCASSLVLSGSFGANVLTFGAGSRLTVL.

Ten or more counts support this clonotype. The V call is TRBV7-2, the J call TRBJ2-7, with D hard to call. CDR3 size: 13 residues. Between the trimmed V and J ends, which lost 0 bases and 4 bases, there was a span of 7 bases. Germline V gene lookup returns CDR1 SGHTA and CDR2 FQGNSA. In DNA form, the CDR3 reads TGTGCCAGCAGCTTAGCTGGAGATTACGAGCAGTACTTC. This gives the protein CASSLAGDYEQYF.

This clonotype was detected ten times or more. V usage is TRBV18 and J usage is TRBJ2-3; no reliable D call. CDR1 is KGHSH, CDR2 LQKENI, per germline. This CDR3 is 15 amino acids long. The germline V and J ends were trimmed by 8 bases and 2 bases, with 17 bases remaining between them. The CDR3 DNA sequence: TGTGCCAGCCACAGTCGAGCAGGAGACACAGATACGCAGTATTTT. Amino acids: CASHSRAGDTDTQYF.

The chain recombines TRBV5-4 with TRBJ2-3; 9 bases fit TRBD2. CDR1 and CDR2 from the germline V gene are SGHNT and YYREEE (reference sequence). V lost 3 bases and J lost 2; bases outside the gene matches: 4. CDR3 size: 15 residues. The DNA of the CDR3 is TGTGCCAGCAGCTCCGCGGGGGGGTTCACAGATACGCAGTATTTT. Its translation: CASSSAGGFTDTQYF. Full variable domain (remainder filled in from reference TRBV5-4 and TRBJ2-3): ETGVTQSPTHLIKTRGQQVTLRCSSQSGHNTVSWYQQALGQGPQFIFQYYREEENGRGNFPPRFSGLQFPNYSSELNVNALELDDSALYLCASSSAGGFTDTQYFGPGTRLTVL.

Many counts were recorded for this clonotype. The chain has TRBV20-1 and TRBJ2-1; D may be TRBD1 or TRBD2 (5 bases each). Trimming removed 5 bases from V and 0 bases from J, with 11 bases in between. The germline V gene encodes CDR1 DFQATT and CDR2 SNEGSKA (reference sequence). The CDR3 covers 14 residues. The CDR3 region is CSAQGPSSYNEQFF. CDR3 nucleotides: TGCAGTGCTCAGGGACCTAGCTCCTACAATGAGCAGTTCTTC.

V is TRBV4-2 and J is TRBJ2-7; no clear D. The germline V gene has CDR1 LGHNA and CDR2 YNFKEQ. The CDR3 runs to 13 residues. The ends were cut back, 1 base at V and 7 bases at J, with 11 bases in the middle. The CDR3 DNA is TGTGCCAGCAGCCAAGGGGTGCCATGGGAGCAGTACTTC. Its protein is CASSQGVPWEQYF.